This T cell receptor beta chain was observed in a study of monozygotic twins with inflammatory bowel disease. To note about this clonotype: The antigen is not known.

cDNA encoding TCRalpha and TCRbeta underwent two nested PCRs of around 15 and 9 cycles, each of which was followed by bead purification. For each CDR3 protein, TCRdb gives one entry from its re-call of the 5' RACE reads, without DNA. The table for this sample gives around 450,000 distinct CDR3 sequences. Findings and caveats of the study: Variability in patient repertoires may have come partly from differing immunosuppressive treatments. Ultimately, a single strong signal or clonotype associated with IBD was not supported.

Germline loops: CDR1 MNHNS, CDR2 SASEGT. The CDR3 is made up of 15 amino acids. The chain employs TRBV6-1 and TRBJ2-7; checking the TCRdb D call of TRBD1 is not possible without DNA. The specimen sequenced was blood. This TCR was recovered from a human donor with ulcerative colitis or Crohn's disease, or a healthy co-twin of an affected twin (not recorded which). This CDR3 reads CASSEGGALSYEQYF.